This entry lists 19 T cell receptor beta chains sequenced from one sample in a study of T cell responses to AZD1222 COVID-19 vaccine. Measured with immunoSEQ multiplex PCR; TCRdb has only the in-frame clones, and not every one. The data hold approximately 140,000 clones, with around 90% observed a single time. The sample was peripheral blood, taken 28 days after the second AZD1222 dose. The receptors were sampled from an adult who received the AZD1222 COVID-19 vaccine.

J is TRBJ1-4 and V is TRBV7-9; the D is unclear. The CDR3 extends over 15 amino acids. Trimming pared 2 bases from V and 2 bases from J, leaving 9 bases between. Looked up from germline, CDR1 is SEHNR and CDR2 is FQNEAQ (reference sequence). DNA for the CDR3: TGTGCCAGCAGCTTATGGACGGCTACTAATGAAAAACTGTTTTTT. Translation gives CASSLWTATNEKLFF.

V gene TRBV24-1 combines with J gene TRBJ2-7, with D unresolved. V lost 4 bases and J 5 bases, leaving 11 bases between the germline ends. The CDR3 is 13 amino acids. From germline, CDR1 is KGHDR and CDR2 SFDVKD. The CDR3 DNA is TGTGCCACCAGTGACCCCATGGGGAACGAGCAGTACTTC. Its protein is CATSDPMGNEQYF.

J is TRBJ1-4 and V is TRBV7-2, with a possible D match to TRBD1 (5 bases). Per the germline V gene, CDR1 is SGHTA and CDR2 is FQGNSA. This CDR3 is built from 15 residues. Trimming cost V 1 base and J 0 bases, with 6 bases left between them. The chain's CDR3 is CASSLGGTTNEKLFF. Written as DNA, the CDR3 is TGTGCCAGCAGCTTAGGGGGGACAACTAATGAAAAACTGTTTTTT.

This chain connects TRBV24-1 to TRBJ2-1; D possibly corresponds to TRBD1 (6 bases). V was pared by 3 bases and J by 0 bases, with 14 bases between. CDR1 is KGHDR and CDR2 is SFDVKD in the germline V gene. This CDR3 comprises 17 residues. CDR3 DNA sequence: TGTGCCACCAGTGATAGGACAGCCCAGAGCTCCTACAATGAGCAGTTCTTC. This codes for CATSDRTAQSSYNEQFF.

Notes on this clone: A junction end diverges from the germline sequence, so it may reflect a read error. The chain employs TRBV6-1 and TRBJ2-3; TRBD1 agrees at 8 bases. The CDR3 runs 12 residues. The germline CDR1 and CDR2 sequences are MNHNS and SASEGT. CDR3 protein: CASSEWSGGRDF. CDR3 nucleotides: TGTGCCAGCAGTGAATGGTCAGGGGGCCGGGATTTT.

This CDR3 is CSVSLRGGGYGYTF. The CDR3 region has the DNA TGCAGCGTTTCCCTGAGGGGAGGGGGCTATGGCTACACCTTC. V is TRBV29-1 and J is TRBJ1-2; possible D gene TRBD1, 6 bases. The CDR3 extends over 14 amino acids. CDR1 and CDR2 from the germline V gene are SQVTM and ANQGSEA. V was pared by 5 bases and J by 4 bases, with 17 bases between.

J is TRBJ1-1 and V is TRBV18; D is perhaps TRBD1 (5 bases). The CDR3 runs 14 residues. Germline CDR1 is KGHSH and CDR2 is LQKENI. Trimming removed 3 bases from V and 1 base from J, with 9 bases in between. The CDR3 region has the DNA TGTGCCAGCTCACCTATGACAGAGAACACTGAAGCTTTCTTT. Translation gives CASSPMTENTEAFF.

This sequence joins TRBV15 and TRBJ1-5; D may be TRBD1 (5 bases). Trimming left V 0 bases short and J 11 bases short, with 14 bases between. The CDR3 sequence is 14 residues long. Germline-derived CDR1 and CDR2 are LNHNV and YYDKDF (reference sequence). The CDR3 sequence: CATSRDPGYWAQHF. In DNA form, the CDR3 reads TGTGCCACCAGCAGAGATCCAGGGTATTGGGCCCAGCATTTT.

The chain couples TRBV3-1 (or the pseudogene TRBV3-2) to TRBJ2-4; no firm D call. V was pared by 4 bases and J by 5 bases, with 15 bases between. The germline CDR1 and CDR2 sequences are LGHDT and YNNKEL (reference sequence). This CDR3 is built from 15 residues. Here the CDR3 DNA reads TGTGCCAGCAGCCCGCTAGGTGTTTTCGAAAACATTCAGTACTTC. Its translation is CASSPLGVFENIQYF.

V and J are TRBV6-5 and TRBJ2-1; perhaps D is TRBD1 or TRBD2 (5 bases each). The V gene lost 2 bases and the J gene lost 0 bases, with 8 bases spanning the gap. The CDR3 is 15 amino acids. Germline V gives CDR1 MNHEY, CDR2 SVGAGI. The CDR3 nucleotides are TGTGCCAGCAGTTACGTGGGGGTCTCCTACAATGAGCAGTTCTTC. Its protein product is CASSYVGVSYNEQFF.

This chain joins TRBV24-1 and TRBJ2-1, with 7 nucleotides matching TRBD1. The junction had 14 bases not matched to a gene; V was cut back by 2 bases and J by 8 bases. The V gene's germline CDR1 is KGHDR and CDR2 SFDVKD. The CDR3 contains 17 residues. The DNA of the CDR3 is TGTGCCACCAGTGATTATTTCCCGGGACAGTACGAGGATGAGCAGTTCTTC. Translation: CATSDYFPGQYEDEQFF.

This rearrangement joins TRBV3-1 (or the pseudogene TRBV3-2) to TRBJ1-3; D unresolved. The CDR3 runs 13 residues. V was pared by 1 base and J by 4 bases, with 5 bases between. Germline CDR1 is LGHDT and CDR2 is YNNKEL (reference sequence). CDR3 sequence: CASSQGPGNTIYF. The CDR3 DNA reads TGTGCCAGCAGCCAAGGGCCCGGAAACACCATATATTTT.

This CDR3 is CASSLALAGYGSYNEQFF. The CDR3 DNA sequence: TGCGCCAGCAGCTTGGCCCTAGCTGGGTACGGCTCCTACAATGAGCAGTTCTTC. The chain combines TRBV5-1 with TRBJ2-1, with a tentative D call TRBD2 (5 bases). In germline, CDR1 is SGHRS, CDR2 YFSETQ. The CDR3 sequence is 18 residues long. With 0 bases removed from V and 0 bases from J, the gap between germline ends came to 16 bases.

The gene calls are TRBV27 and TRBJ2-7, with a weak D call TRBD2 (5 bases). The CDR3 sequence is 15 residues long. Germline V CDR1 and CDR2: MNHEY, SMNVEV (reference sequence). The ends were cut back, 3 bases at V and 2 bases at J, with 14 bases in the middle. CDR3 in amino acids: CASSLVSGTTYEQYF. DNA for the CDR3: TGTGCCAGCAGTTTGGTGAGCGGAACTACCTACGAGCAGTACTTC.

The V gene is TRBV9, the J gene TRBJ2-1; 13 nucleotides agree with TRBD2. The length of the CDR3 is 16 residues. The germline V gene encodes CDR1 SGDLS and CDR2 YYNGEE. The junction had 8 bases not matched to a gene; V was cut back by 6 bases and J by 5 bases. Here the CDR3 DNA reads TGTGCCAGCACACCCTGGGGGACTAGCGGGAACAATGAGCAGTTCTTC. This encodes CASTPWGTSGNNEQFF.

Note on this clone: An end of the junction does not agree with germline; a read error may underlie this. The V call is TRBV4-1, the J call TRBJ1-1; the match to TRBD1 covers 9 bases. The CDR3 is 15 amino acids. Germline V CDR1 and CDR2: MGHRA, YSYEKL. CDR3 DNA: TGCGCCAGCAGCCAAGTTCCGGGACAGGGAGGAAAAGGGCTCTTT. It yields the protein CASSQVPGQGGKGLF.

V gene TRBV4-1 combines with J gene TRBJ1-2; 11 positions match TRBD1. Germline V lookup: CDR1 MGHRA, CDR2 YSYEKL. Trimming cost V 3 bases and J 7 bases; bases outside gene matches: 7. The CDR3 spans 15 residues. The chain's CDR3 is CASSHQGQGAGGYTF. The CDR3 DNA reads as TGCGCCAGCAGCCATCAAGGACAGGGGGCAGGTGGCTACACCTTC.

J is TRBJ1-6 and V is TRBV5-1; no definite D call. With 0 bases removed from V and 1 base from J, the gap between germline ends came to 8 bases. Germline CDR1 and CDR2: SGHRS and YFSETQ. The CDR3 has 16 amino acids. For the CDR3, the DNA is TGCGCCAGCAGCTTGGAAATGGGGTCCTATAATTCACCCCTCCACTTT. This codes for CASSLEMGSYNSPLHF.

The CDR3 region is CASRGDRFQPQHF. DNA for the CDR3: TGTGCCAGCAGGGGGGACCGTTTCCAGCCCCAGCATTTT. The chain recombines TRBV6-5 with TRBJ1-5; tentatively, D is TRBD1 (5 bases). This CDR3 is built from 13 residues. Trimming cost V 6 bases and J 7 bases, with 13 bases left between them. Germline values: CDR1 MNHEY, CDR2 SVGAGI.